The sequence of this T cell receptor (beta chain) was determined in a study of neurological immune-mediated disorders. Every sequencing run produced over 180 million TCR-beta sequences, and the sequences from any one run covered 15-18 subjects. Each CDR3 protein is one row after TCRdb ran MiXCR on the 5' RACE reads. The data hold around 64,000 distinct CDR3 sequences, with about 13% observed a single time. Unsorted libraries used 2 million PBMCs kept at -80 degrees C. This clonotype was seen at least ten times. Germline V gene sequence: CDR1 SGHTA, CDR2 FQGNSA. V lost 1 base and J 4 bases, leaving 7 bases between the germline ends. The CDR3 covers 13 residues.

The sequence was collected from a woman aged 55-69 years with HTLV-1-associated myelopathy (HAM/TSP). The sequencing input was PBMCs. The chain employs TRBV7-2 and TRBJ1-1; D is possibly TRBD1 (5 bases). CDR3 DNA sequence: TGTGCCAGCAGCTTAGGAGACAGCACTGAAGCTTTCTTT. Translated: CASSLGDSTEAFF.